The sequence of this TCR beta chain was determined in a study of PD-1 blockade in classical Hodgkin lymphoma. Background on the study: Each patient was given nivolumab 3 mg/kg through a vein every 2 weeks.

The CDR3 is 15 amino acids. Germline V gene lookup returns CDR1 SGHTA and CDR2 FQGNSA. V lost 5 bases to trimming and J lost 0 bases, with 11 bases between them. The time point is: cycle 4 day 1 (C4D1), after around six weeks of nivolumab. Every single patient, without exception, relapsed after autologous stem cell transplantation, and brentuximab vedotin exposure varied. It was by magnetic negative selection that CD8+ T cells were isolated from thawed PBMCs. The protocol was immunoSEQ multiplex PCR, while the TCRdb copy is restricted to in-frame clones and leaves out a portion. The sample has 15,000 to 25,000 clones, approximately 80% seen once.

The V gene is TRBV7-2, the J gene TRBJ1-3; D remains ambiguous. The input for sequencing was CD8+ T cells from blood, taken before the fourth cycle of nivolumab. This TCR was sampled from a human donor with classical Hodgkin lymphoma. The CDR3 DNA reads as TGTGCCAGCAGCACACTAGCACTCTCTGGAAACACCATATATTTT. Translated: CASSTLALSGNTIYF.